This T cell receptor beta chain is from a study of T-cell reconstitution after alpha-beta-depleted transplantation in children. Construction of the TCRbeta library involved unique molecular identifiers. TCRdb re-called the PCR reads through MiXCR, storing one row per CDR3 protein. The table shows 600,000 to 700,000 distinct CDR3 sequences, with 15% to 20% occurring only once. This clonotype was counted many times. This CDR3 has 16 amino acids. Germline lookup yields CDR1 DFQATT and CDR2 SNEGSKA (reference sequence). J was trimmed by 4 bases and V by 3 bases; bases with no gene match: 12. The gene calls are TRBV20-1 and TRBJ2-3; 8 bases line up with TRBD2. This TCR derives from a human donor who donated a stem cell graft to a child with acute myeloid leukemia. The sequenced sample was PBMCs from the stem cell graft donor, obtained from the stem cell graft. Here the CDR3 reads CSASPAGAGGADTQYF. The CDR3, as DNA: TGCAGTGCTAGTCCTGCCGGGGCGGGGGGAGCAGATACGCAGTATTTT.